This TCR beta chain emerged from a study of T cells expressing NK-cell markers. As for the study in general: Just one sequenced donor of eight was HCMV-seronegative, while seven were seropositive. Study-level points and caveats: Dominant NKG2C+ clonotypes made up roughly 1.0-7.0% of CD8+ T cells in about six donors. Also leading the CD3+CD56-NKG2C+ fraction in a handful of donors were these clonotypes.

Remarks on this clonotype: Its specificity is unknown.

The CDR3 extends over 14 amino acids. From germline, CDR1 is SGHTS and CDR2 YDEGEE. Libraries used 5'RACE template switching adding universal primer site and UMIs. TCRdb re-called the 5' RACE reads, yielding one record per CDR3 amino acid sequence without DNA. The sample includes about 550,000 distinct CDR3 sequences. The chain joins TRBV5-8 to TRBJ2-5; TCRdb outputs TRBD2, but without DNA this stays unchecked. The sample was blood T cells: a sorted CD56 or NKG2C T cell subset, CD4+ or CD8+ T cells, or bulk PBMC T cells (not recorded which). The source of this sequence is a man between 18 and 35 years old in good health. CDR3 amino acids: CASRLTGVRETQYF.